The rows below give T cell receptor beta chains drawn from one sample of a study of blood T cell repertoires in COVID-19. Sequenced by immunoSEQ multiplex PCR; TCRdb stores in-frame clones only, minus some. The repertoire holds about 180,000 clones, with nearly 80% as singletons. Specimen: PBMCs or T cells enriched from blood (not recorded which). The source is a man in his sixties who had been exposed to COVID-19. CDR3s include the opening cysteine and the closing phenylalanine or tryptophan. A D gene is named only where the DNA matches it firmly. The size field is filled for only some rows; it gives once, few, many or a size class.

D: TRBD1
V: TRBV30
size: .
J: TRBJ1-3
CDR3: CAWRGDRGRNTIYF
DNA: TGTGCCTGGAGGGGGGACAGGGGGCGAAACACCATATATTTT

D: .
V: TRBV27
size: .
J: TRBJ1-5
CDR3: CASSLSRQGRQPQHF
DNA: TGTGCCAGCAGTTTATCGAGGCAGGGCCGGCAGCCCCAGCATTTT

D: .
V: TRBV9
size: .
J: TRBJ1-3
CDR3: CASSVGFFSSGNTIYF
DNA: TGTGCCAGCAGCGTAGGGTTTTTCAGCTCTGGAAACACCATATATTTT

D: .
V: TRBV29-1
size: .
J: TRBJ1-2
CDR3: CSVQDSNYGYTF
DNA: TGCAGCGTGCAGGACAGTAACTATGGCTACACCTTC

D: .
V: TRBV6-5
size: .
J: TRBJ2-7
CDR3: CASSSQVKYEQYF
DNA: TGTGCCAGCAGTTCACAGGTGAAGTACGAGCAGTACTTC

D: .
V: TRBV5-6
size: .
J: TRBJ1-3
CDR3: CASSLAAGNTIYF
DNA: TGTGCCAGCAGCTTGGCCGCTGGAAACACCATATATTTT

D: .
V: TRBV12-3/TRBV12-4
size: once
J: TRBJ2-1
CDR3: CASSLVSEQFF
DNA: TGTGCCAGCAGTTTAGTGAGTGAGCAGTTCTTC

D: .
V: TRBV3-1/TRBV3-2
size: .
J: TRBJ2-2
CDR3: CASSQARQVATGELFF
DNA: TGTGCCAGCAGCCAAGCCAGACAGGTTGCCACCGGGGAGCTGTTTTTT

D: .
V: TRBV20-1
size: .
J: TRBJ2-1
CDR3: CSASSGSSYNEQFF
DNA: TGCAGTGCTAGTTCCGGGAGCTCCTACAATGAGCAGTTCTTC

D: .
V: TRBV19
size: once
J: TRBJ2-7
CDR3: CASSSLLGSYEQYF
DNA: TGTGCCAGTAGTTCACTACTAGGTTCCTACGAGCAGTACTTC

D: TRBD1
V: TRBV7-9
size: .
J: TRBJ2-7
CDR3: CASSLIGGARNQYF
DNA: TGTGCCAGCAGCTTAATAGGGGGCGCACGGAACCAGTACTTC

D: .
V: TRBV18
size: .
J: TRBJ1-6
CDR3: CASSPLQGNNSPLHF
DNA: TGTGCCAGCTCACCTTTACAGGGAAACAATTCACCCCTCCACTTT

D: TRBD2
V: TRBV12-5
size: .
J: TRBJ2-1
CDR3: CASGFTSGYNEQFF
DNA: TGTGCTAGTGGTTTCACTAGCGGATACAATGAGCAGTTCTTC

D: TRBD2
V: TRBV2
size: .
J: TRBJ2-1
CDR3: CASSYNSGSSYNEQFF
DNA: TGTGCCAGCAGTTATAACAGCGGGAGCTCCTACAATGAGCAGTTCTTC

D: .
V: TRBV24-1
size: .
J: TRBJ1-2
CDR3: CATSDSGYGYTF
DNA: TGTGCCACCAGTGATTCCGGCTATGGCTACACCTTC

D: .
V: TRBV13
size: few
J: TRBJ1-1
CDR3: CASSTGLGKNTEAFF
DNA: TGTGCCAGCAGCACGGGACTCGGAAAGAACACTGAAGCTTTCTTT

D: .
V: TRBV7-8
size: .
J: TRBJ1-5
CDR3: CASSLREEGWISNQPQHF
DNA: TGTGCCAGCAGCCTACGGGAGGAGGGGTGGATCAGCAATCAGCCCCAGCATTTT

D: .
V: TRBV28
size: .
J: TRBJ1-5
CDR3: CASSPQGRGNQPQHF
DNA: TGTGCCAGCAGTCCCCAGGGGCGCGGCAATCAGCCCCAGCATTTT

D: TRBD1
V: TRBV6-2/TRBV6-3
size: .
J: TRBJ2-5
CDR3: CASSDRGYRQETQYF
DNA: TGTGCCAGCAGCGACAGGGGGTACCGCCAAGAGACCCAGTACTTC

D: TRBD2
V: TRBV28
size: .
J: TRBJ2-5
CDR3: CASTLAGGRETQYF
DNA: TGTGCCAGCACCCTAGCGGGAGGACGAGAGACCCAGTACTTC

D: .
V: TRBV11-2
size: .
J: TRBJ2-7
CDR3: CASSRTAGGRLSYEQYF
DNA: TGTGCCAGCAGCAGGACCGCCGGGGGACGGTTGTCCTACGAGCAGTACTTC

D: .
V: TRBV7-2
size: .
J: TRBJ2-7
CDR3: CASTSNRASYEQYF
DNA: TGTGCCAGCACATCGAATCGAGCCTCCTACGAGCAGTACTTC

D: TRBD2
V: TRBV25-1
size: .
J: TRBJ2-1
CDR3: CASSELAVEGEQFF
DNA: TGTGCCAGCAGTGAACTAGCGGTGGAGGGTGAGCAGTTCTTC

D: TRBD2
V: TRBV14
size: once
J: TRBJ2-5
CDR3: CASSQPRTSGQETQYF
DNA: TGTGCCAGCAGCCAACCTAGGACTAGCGGACAAGAGACCCAGTACTTC

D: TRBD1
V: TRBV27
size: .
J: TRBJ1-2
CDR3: CASSLSAGQARYGYTF
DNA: TGTGCCAGCAGTTTATCGGCGGGACAGGCCCGCTATGGCTACACCTTC

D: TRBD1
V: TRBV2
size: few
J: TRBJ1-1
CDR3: CASSEAGTGMNTEAFF
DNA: TGTGCCAGCAGTGAAGCTGGGACAGGGATGAACACTGAAGCTTTCTTT

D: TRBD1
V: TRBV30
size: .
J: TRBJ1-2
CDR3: CAWSGDRKSGYTF
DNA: TGTGCCTGGAGCGGGGACAGGAAGAGTGGCTACACCTTC

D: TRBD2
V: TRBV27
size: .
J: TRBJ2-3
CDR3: CASSFSVRAGVDTQYF
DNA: TGTGCCAGCAGTTTTTCGGTAAGAGCGGGAGTGGATACGCAGTATTTT

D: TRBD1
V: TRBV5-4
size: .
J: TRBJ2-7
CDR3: CASRTQGGNEQYF
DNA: TGTGCCAGCAGAACACAGGGGGGCAACGAGCAGTACTTC

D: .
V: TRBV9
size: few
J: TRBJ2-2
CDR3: CASSFGTGLVTGELFF
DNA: TGTGCCAGCAGCTTTGGAACAGGGTTGGTCACCGGGGAGCTGTTTTTT

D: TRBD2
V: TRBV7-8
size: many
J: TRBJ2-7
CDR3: CASSLRTGSGAVFEQYF
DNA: TGTGCCAGCAGCTTAAGAACCGGGAGCGGGGCGGTGTTCGAGCAGTACTTC

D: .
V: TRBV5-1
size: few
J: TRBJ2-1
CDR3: CASSLYSGYNEQFF
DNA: TGCGCCAGCAGCTTGTATAGCGGTTACAATGAGCAGTTCTTC

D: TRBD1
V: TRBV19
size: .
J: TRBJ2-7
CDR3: CASSIGRQGASYEQYF
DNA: TGTGCCAGTAGTATAGGACGCCAGGGGGCCTCCTACGAGCAGTACTTC

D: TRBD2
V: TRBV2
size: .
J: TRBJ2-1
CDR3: CASRAGLAGPTIYNEQFF
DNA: TGTGCCAGCAGAGCGGGACTAGCGGGACCCACCATCTACAATGAGCAGTTCTTC

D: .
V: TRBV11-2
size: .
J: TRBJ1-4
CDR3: CASSIQGFNEKLFF
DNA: TGTGCCAGCAGCATCCAGGGGTTTAATGAAAAACTGTTTTTT

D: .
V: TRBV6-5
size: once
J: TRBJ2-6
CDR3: CTSTFSGANVLTF
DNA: TGTACCAGCACCTTCTCTGGGGCCAACGTCCTGACTTTC

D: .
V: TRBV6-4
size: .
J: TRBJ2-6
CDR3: CASSDRGSSGANVLTF
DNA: TGTGCCAGCAGTGACAGGGGATCCTCTGGGGCCAACGTCCTGACTTTC

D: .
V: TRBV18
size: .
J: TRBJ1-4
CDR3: CASSPQGLWTNEKLFF
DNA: TGTGCCAGCTCACCCCAGGGGTTGTGGACTAATGAAAAACTGTTTTTT

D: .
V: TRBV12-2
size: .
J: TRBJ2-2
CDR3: CASRPGVAACTGELFF
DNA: TGTGCAAGTCGCCCAGGGGTGGCGGCATGCACCGGGGAGCTGTTTTTT

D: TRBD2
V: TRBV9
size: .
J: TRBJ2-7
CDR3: CASSPGTSGFYEQYF
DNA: TGTGCCAGCAGCCCCGGGACTAGCGGGTTTTACGAGCAGTACTTC

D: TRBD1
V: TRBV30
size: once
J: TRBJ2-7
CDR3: CAWSVTGGGRPEQYF
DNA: TGTGCCTGGAGTGTCACAGGGGGCGGGCGTCCCGAGCAGTACTTC

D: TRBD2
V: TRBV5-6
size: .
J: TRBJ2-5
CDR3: CASSWRTSGTQETQYF
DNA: TGTGCCAGCAGCTGGAGGACTAGCGGTACCCAAGAGACCCAGTACTTC

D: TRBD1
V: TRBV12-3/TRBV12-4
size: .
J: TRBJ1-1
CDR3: CASGDRDGPEAFF
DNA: TGTGCCAGCGGGGACAGGGACGGCCCTGAAGCTTTCTTT

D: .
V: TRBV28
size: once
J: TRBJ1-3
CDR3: CASMGRRDTIYF
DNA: TGTGCCAGCATGGGTCGACGGGACACCATATATTTT

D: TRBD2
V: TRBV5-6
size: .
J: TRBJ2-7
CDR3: CASSLGLAGIYEQYF
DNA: TGTGCCAGCAGCTTGGGACTAGCGGGGATATACGAGCAGTACTTC

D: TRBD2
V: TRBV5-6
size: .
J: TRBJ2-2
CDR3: CASSYSGLAGNPSTGELFF
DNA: TGTGCCAGCAGCTATTCTGGACTAGCGGGAAATCCCTCCACCGGGGAGCTGTTTTTT

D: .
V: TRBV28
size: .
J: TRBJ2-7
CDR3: CASSEHTGLAPYEQYF
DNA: TGTGCCAGCAGTGAGCATACAGGATTAGCCCCCTACGAGCAGTACTTC

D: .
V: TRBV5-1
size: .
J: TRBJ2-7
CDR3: CASSSNRDIEQYF
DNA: TGCGCCAGCAGCTCGAACCGGGACATCGAGCAGTACTTC